This TCR beta chain was recovered during a study of blood T cell repertoires in COVID-19. Trimming left V 5 bases short and J 7 bases short, with 18 bases between. Germline-derived CDR1 and CDR2 are PRHDT and FYEKMQ (reference sequence). The CDR3 has 15 amino acids. Profiling relied on immunoSEQ multiplex PCR, and the TCRdb table lists in-frame clones only, not all of them. This table has 230,000 or so clones, roughly 88% appearing once. The V gene is TRBV13, the J gene TRBJ1-3, with D tentatively TRBD1 (6 bases). The clonotype originates from a woman between 35 and 50 years old with acute COVID-19. Sequenced material: PBMCs or T cells enriched from blood (not recorded which). CDR3 in DNA: TGTGCCAGCAGCCTCACAGGGAAAGCTGAGAACACCATATATTTT. Translated: CASSLTGKAENTIYF.